This T cell receptor beta chain was recorded in a study of CD4 T cell repertoires in COVID-19 (dated by TCRdb to the early 2020s). For context, the study as a whole: For cross-reactivity analysis, CFSE-low cells were expanded with IL-2 for nine to eleven days, then relabeled and restimulated with spike proteins from other coronaviruses. In a few recovered individuals, the researchers analyzed the TCR Vbeta repertoire of SARS-CoV-2-reactive T cells at the subset level. The study characterized naturally processed CD4+ T cell responses to SARS-CoV-2 spike and nucleoprotein in COVID-19-recovered individuals, using TCR Vbeta sequencing to assess clonal composition.

Interpreted using the paper, the time point label stands for: sample from a COVID-19-recovered individual after infection. Cells were CFSE-labeled and stimulated with autologous monocytes plus recombinant SARS-CoV-2 spike or nucleoprotein to obtain antigen-reactive proliferating T cell lines. Donors were patients who had recovered from mild-to-severe COVID-19. An input of some 5x10^5 cells per subset was used to start the stimulated subset cultures. CD4+ total memory, central memory, effector memory and circulating T follicular helper cells were isolated from peripheral blood mononuclear cells. What the study reported, not specific to this receptor: Consistent with cross-reactivity, between roughly 6 and 25% of SARS-CoV-2 clonotypes also showed up in secondary cultures stimulated with SARS-CoV and/or HKU1 spike. Several of the most expanded SARS-CoV-2-reactive clonotypes were present in two or all three memory subsets, which suggests intraclonal diversification.

The CDR3 goes from the cysteine to the phenylalanine over 17 residues. Only the CDR3 portion is preserved as DNA: 51 bases, with reading frame beginning at the first base. The germline V gene sets CDR1 to LGHNA and CDR2 to YNFKEQ. V loses 0 bases, J loses 10 bases, and the germline ends lie 21 bases apart. To prepare the library, the immunoSEQ multiplex PCR assay was applied. As for the authors' bioinformatics: Repertoire overlap between subsets was quantified using the Chao-Jaccard similarity index and counts of shared clonotypes. TCRdb holds this immuneACCESS table with in-frame rearrangements only. Some clones are missing; in checked studies, unresolved V genes explain under half, and the rest has no known cause. For V, J and clone size, that table is used; D and trimming come from the DNA. The sample table contains roughly 360 clones; only one count was recorded for approximately 30% of them. The leading ten clones occupy 30% to 35% of the sample.

This clone was recorded a few times. This clone's antigen is unknown. Base qualities are not recorded, but no much larger clone differs from it by a single base. This chain joins TRBV4-2 to TRBJ1-4, with TRBD1 tentatively as D gene (5 bases match). This receptor was taken from a human donor who had COVID-19. The material was effector memory CD4+ T cells, cultured in vitro, obtained after recovery from COVID-19. The sample's cell subset or site label, decoded: CD4+ T effector memory cells. The sequenced DNA is TGTGCCAGCAGCCAAGACCCCACCGGGACTACTTTAGGAAAACTGTTTTTT. Translated, it gives CASSQDPTGTTLGKLFF.